These 14 T cell receptor beta chains originate from one sample sequenced in a study of yellow fever vaccine responses in identical twins. TCRdb called the RT-PCR reads again in MiXCR, with one record for every CDR3 protein. This sample has roughly 7,200 distinct CDR3 sequences, with roughly 84% found just once. The sequencing used T cells from blood (PBMCs), unsorted or a sorted subset (not recorded which), collected before or after yellow fever vaccination (not recorded which). All receptors come from a woman under 30 who received the yellow fever vaccine.

J is TRBJ2-7 and V is TRBV29-1; 7 bases are a match to TRBD1. This CDR3 spans 12 amino acids. Germline values: CDR1 SQVTM, CDR2 ANQGSEA. Unmatched junction bases numbered 9, after V lost 4 bases and J lost 9 bases. CDR3 loop: CSVVGTGVGQYF. The CDR3 DNA reads as TGCAGCGTTGTGGGCACAGGGGTGGGGCAGTACTTC.

This chain links TRBV28 with TRBJ1-5; D is perhaps TRBD1 (5 bases). The CDR3 extends over 18 amino acids. Germline lookup yields CDR1 MDHEN and CDR2 SYDVKM. V gave up 1 base and J gave up 0 bases, with 16 bases separating them. The chain's CDR3 is CASSLFPRGAYSNQPQHF. In nucleotides, the CDR3 is TGTGCCAGCAGTTTATTCCCCCGCGGGGCTTATAGCAATCAGCCCCAGCATTTT.

V is TRBV29-1 and J is TRBJ2-3; D not resolved. Germline assignment: CDR1 SQVTM and CDR2 ANQGSEA. There are 13 residues in the CDR3. The V end lost 4 bases, the J end lost 0 bases, and 8 bases lay between the germline ends. Here the CDR3 DNA reads TGCAGCGTTGCTTCAGCGAGCACAGATACGCAGTATTTT. Its translation is CSVASASTDTQYF.

The chain links TRBV11-1 to TRBJ2-7, with D perhaps TRBD1 (6 bases). Germline CDR1 is SGHAT and CDR2 is FQDESV (reference sequence). The CDR3 has 15 amino acids. Trimming took 1 base from V and 1 from J, leaving 11 bases between them. The CDR3 reads CASSLVGAISYEQYF. In DNA form, the CDR3 reads TGTGCCAGCAGCTTAGTGGGGGCTATATCCTACGAGCAGTACTTC.

This clonotype has only one observation. The chain links TRBV19 to TRBJ2-1, with 9 bases lining up with TRBD1. V trimming: 5 bases; J trimming: 6 bases; junction bases outside the gene matches: 8. The germline CDR1 and CDR2 sequences are LNHDA and SQIVND (reference sequence). The CDR3 runs to 15 residues. CDR3 coding DNA: TGTGCCAGTAGTGGCCCGGGACAGGGAATCAATGAGCAGTTCTTC. Amino acid sequence: CASSGPGQGINEQFF.

The chain links TRBV7-9 to TRBJ1-1; the D gene is possibly TRBD1 (6 bases). CDR3 length equals 17 residues. Between the trimmed V and J ends, which lost 5 bases and 0 bases, there was a span of 19 bases. CDR1 SEHNR and CDR2 FQNEAQ come from the germline V gene (reference sequence). CDR3 bases: TGTGCCAGCAGCCTCTTGACAGGAACCATGATGAACACTGAAGCTTTCTTT. Its translation: CASSLLTGTMMNTEAFF.

The chain employs TRBV11-1 and TRBJ2-3, with D maybe TRBD1 (5 bases). V lost 5 bases and J lost 6, with 21 bases in between. Per the germline V gene, CDR1 is SGHAT and CDR2 is FQDESV (reference sequence). The CDR3 loop spans 16 amino acids. Written as DNA, the CDR3 is TGTGCCAGCAGCCCCATTAAATGGGGCGAAGAGGATACGCAGTATTTT. The encoded protein is CASSPIKWGEEDTQYF.

The chain links TRBV11-2 to TRBJ2-5, with D possibly being TRBD1 (6 bases). V shed 5 bases and J shed 5 bases, with 18 bases lying between them. CDR3 length equals 15 residues. Germline values: CDR1 SGHAT, CDR2 FQNNGV. CDR3 sequence: CASSPLGARGETQYF. CDR3 in DNA: TGTGCCAGCAGCCCACTCGGGGCCAGGGGCGAGACCCAGTACTTC.

The rearrangement uses TRBV23-1 and TRBJ1-6; tentatively, D is TRBD1 (5 bases). TRBV23-1 is an ORF for which the function is uncertain. Between the trimmed V and J ends, which lost 3 bases and 10 bases, there was a span of 16 bases. The CDR3 loop spans 15 amino acids. The CDR3 is CASSQGTHRDSPLHF. The CDR3, as DNA: TGCGCCAGCAGTCAGGGAACCCATCGGGACTCACCCCTCCACTTT.

This clonotype was detected a few times. The chain has TRBV11-3 and TRBJ1-2, with 10 bases that match TRBD1. After removal of 5 bases from V and 6 bases from J, the junction contained 9 bases not matched to a gene. The germline V gene has CDR1 SGHNT and CDR2 YENEEA. This CDR3 comprises 15 residues. The DNA for the CDR3 is TGTGCCAGCAGCCATTACGGGACAGGGGAGGATGGCTACACCTTC. It yields the protein CASSHYGTGEDGYTF.

This clonotype was counted between two and nine times. The rearrangement uses TRBV15 and TRBJ2-7; no clear D. Germline V gene data show CDR1 as LNHNV and CDR2 as YYDKDF (reference sequence). The V and J ends lost 4 bases and 4 bases respectively, with 11 bases between them. CDR3 length: 13 amino acids. The CDR3 DNA is TGTGCCACCAGCAAAGCCCCCGGTTACGAGCAGTACTTC. Encoded protein: CATSKAPGYEQYF. The full variable domain, with the rest looked up from reference TRBV15 and TRBJ2-7, is DAMVIQNPRYQVTQFGKPVTLSCSQTLNHNVMYWYQQKSSQAPKLLFHYYDKDFNNEADTPDNFQSRRPNTSFCFLDIRSPGLGDTAMYLCATSKAPGYEQYFGPGTRLTVT.

This clonotype has more than one count but fewer than ten. The chain carries TRBV29-1 and TRBJ2-1; 16 bases agree with TRBD2. The CDR3 has 17 residues. V trimming: 7 bases; J trimming: 9 bases; junction bases outside the gene matches: 15. Per the germline V gene, CDR1 is SQVTM and CDR2 is ANQGSEA. The CDR3 coding sequence is TGCAGCGCTTCAGGCGGGACTAGCGGGAGGGGTGTGGGTGAGCAGTTCTTC. This codes for CSASGGTSGRGVGEQFF.

This rearrangement joins TRBV6-4 to TRBJ2-3; D is undetermined. The CDR3 length is 14 residues. Germline CDR1 MRHNA, CDR2 SNTAGT. Trimming cost V 0 bases and J 0 bases, with 4 bases left between them. This CDR3 is CASSDSESTDTQYF. The CDR3 DNA follows: TGTGCCAGCAGTGACTCGGAGAGCACAGATACGCAGTATTTT.

V is TRBV29-1 and J is TRBJ2-2, with D hard to call. This CDR3 has 14 residues. The V gene lost 2 bases and the J gene lost 1 base, with 8 bases spanning the gap. CDR1 SQVTM and CDR2 ANQGSEA come from the germline V gene. The CDR3 region is CSVEYPRNTGELFF. The DNA of the CDR3 is TGCAGCGTTGAATATCCGCGGAACACCGGGGAGCTGTTTTTT.